This record concerns one T cell receptor beta chain sequence. Antigen unknown. This entry is derived from a study of cytomegalovirus exposure and HLA in healthy donors. The PCR ran on 60 Vbeta and 13 Jbeta primers. Here immunoSEQ multiplex PCR was the method, and the copy in TCRdb shows in-frame clones only, minus some. This sample carries some 250,000 clones, around 81% of them seen once, and the ten largest clones take 8%. J lost 8 bases, V lost 1 base, and 5 bases had no gene match. The CDR3 is made up of 14 amino acids. CDR1 is SGHRS and CDR2 is YFSETQ in the germline V gene. Whole-study results and caveats: Further analysis, carried out later, found HLA-associated TCR beta chains more clonally expanded than equally common other chains. Reportedly, a later analysis found an Asian-associated ancestry cluster had fewer N-insertions than the approximately 670-donor mean. Among the most significant clusters, several appeared linked to common viral pathogens in a later analysis. When analyzed later, a missense DCLRE1C variant was found to be linked to TCR beta V- and J-gene trimming.

The TCR was taken from a woman aged 55-69 years in good health and CMV-seropositive. Sequenced material: PBMCs. The chain links TRBV5-1 to TRBJ1-4; 7 nucleotides align to TRBD1. DNA for the CDR3: TGCGCCAGCAGCTTGACACAGGGACAGGAAAAACTGTTTTTT. Its translation is CASSLTQGQEKLFF.